The 21 T cell receptor beta chains in this list originate from one sample, sequenced in a study of T-cell reconstitution after alpha-beta-depleted transplantation in children. Preparation of the TCRbeta library involved a method that used unique molecular identifiers. Each CDR3 protein is one row after TCRdb ran MiXCR on the PCR reads. The repertoire holds about 300,000 distinct CDR3 sequences, 10% seen once, with roughly 7.1% in the top ten. Sample: PBMCs, taken before TCRalphabeta/CD19-depleted stem cell transplant. The origin of the receptors is a boy less than two years old with acute myeloid leukemia, due to receive a stem cell transplant.

This clonotype was detected a few times. This chain connects TRBV2 to TRBJ1-1, with D perhaps matching TRBD1 (6 bases). CDR1 is SNHLY, CDR2 FYNNEI, per germline. With 6 bases removed from V and 0 bases from J, the gap between germline ends came to 14 bases. There are 15 residues in the CDR3. The CDR3 spells CASSLQGPLNTEAFF. The CDR3 DNA is TGTGCCAGCAGCCTACAGGGTCCCTTGAACACTGAAGCTTTCTTT.

This clonotype appeared many times. The chain is built from TRBV24-1 and TRBJ2-2; the match to TRBD2 covers 10 bases. V shed 4 bases and J 4 bases; nucleotides not matched to a gene: 5. Germline V gives CDR1 KGHDR, CDR2 SFDVKD. The CDR3 is 16 residues long. This CDR3 reads CATSDRGTSVTGELFF. CDR3 nucleotides: TGTGCCACCAGTGACCGCGGGACTAGCGTCACCGGGGAGCTGTTTTTT.

This clonotype was seen only a few times. V gene TRBV25-1 combines with J gene TRBJ1-5, with D uncertain. CDR3 length: 16 amino acids. The germline V gene encodes CDR1 MGHDK and CDR2 SYGVNS. V was clipped by 3 bases and J by 4 bases, with 16 bases between them. CDR3 in amino acids: CASSETALGPNQPQHF. DNA of the CDR3: TGTGCCAGCAGTGAGACCGCTTTAGGGCCGAATCAGCCCCAGCATTTT.

Of note for this clonotype: With a much larger clone just one base away, this may be a read error. The rearrangement uses TRBV28 and TRBJ2-1, with 7 bases that match TRBD2. The CDR3 extends over 16 amino acids. Germline CDR1 and CDR2: MDHEN and SYDVKM. The CDR3 reads CAGSFRREFSYNEQFF. The CDR3 DNA sequence: TGTGCCGGCAGTTTTCGGCGGGAGTTCTCCTACAATGAGCAGTTCTTC.

Notes on this clonotype: Sequence at one end of the junction differs from germline and may be a read error. This chain joins TRBV2 and TRBJ1-2; a possible D gene is TRBD1 (6 bases). Germline-derived CDR1 and CDR2 are SNHLY and FYNNEI. The CDR3 is 14 residues long. CDR3 coding DNA: TGTACCAGCGGGCCGGGGGGCCGTAACGATGGCTACACCTTC. This codes for CTSGPGGRNDGYTF.

This clonotype was found many times. The rearrangement links TRBV20-1 to TRBJ2-5, with 9 bases that match TRBD1. Germline V gene sequence: CDR1 DFQATT, CDR2 SNEGSKA (reference sequence). The J segment lost 0 bases and the V segment lost 3 bases, leaving 2 bases of the junction unmatched. CDR3 length equals 14 residues. The CDR3 DNA follows: TGCAGTGCTAGTGGGACAGGGCACCAAGAGACCCAGTACTTC. This encodes CSASGTGHQETQYF.

A few counts support this clonotype. V is TRBV5-5 and J is TRBJ1-4; the D is unclear. CDR1 and CDR2 from the germline V gene are SGHKS and YYEKEE (reference sequence). The CDR3 consists of 13 residues. V lost 0 bases and J 11 bases, leaving 11 bases between the germline ends. The CDR3 region is CASSLGGPEKLFF. In DNA, the CDR3 is TGTGCCAGCAGCTTGGGTGGACCGGAGAAACTGTTTTTT.

This clonotype was seen repeatedly, ten times or more. The rearrangement joins TRBV4-2 to TRBJ2-3; D might be TRBD2 (5 bases). Germline CDR1 and CDR2: LGHNA and YNFKEQ. The CDR3 length is 14 residues. V was pared by 0 bases and J by 6 bases, with 10 bases between. The CDR3 DNA is TGTGCCAGCAGCCAAGATAGTAAGCGGGATACGCAGTATTTT. It yields the protein CASSQDSKRDTQYF.

The chain combines TRBV19 with TRBJ1-1; TRBD1 aligns across 9 bases. The CDR3 spans 15 residues. J was trimmed by 5 bases and V by 5 bases; bases with no gene match: 9. Germline CDR1 reads LNHDA; CDR2 reads SQIVND (reference sequence). The CDR3 nucleotides are TGTGCCAGTAGTGCCTACAGGGGGCGAGTGACTGAAGCTTTCTTT. Its protein product is CASSAYRGRVTEAFF.

The CDR3 DNA sequence: TGTGCCAGCAGGCCGACCGGGACCATCTACAATGAGCAGTTCTTC. It encodes CASRPTGTIYNEQFF. The chain uses TRBV12-3 or TRBV12-4 and TRBJ2-1; either TRBD1 or TRBD2 may fit D (5 bases each). Trimming took off 6 bases at V and 3 bases at J, with 15 bases between the two ends. CDR3 length: 15 amino acids.

This clonotype was seen ten or more times. This chain joins TRBV6-4 and TRBJ1-5; weak D call: TRBD1 (6 bases). With 7 bases removed from V and 4 bases from J, the gap between germline ends came to 14 bases. Germline lookup yields CDR1 MRHNA and CDR2 SNTAGT. The CDR3 spans 14 residues. CDR3 bases: TGTGCCAGCACGATGGGGGCGTGGAATCAGCCCCAGCATTTT. Residues: CASTMGAWNQPQHF.

This chain joins TRBV20-1 and TRBJ2-7; D may correspond to TRBD1 or TRBD2 (5 bases each). CDR3 length: 12 amino acids. Per germline, CDR1 DFQATT and CDR2 SNEGSKA (reference sequence). V dropped 3 bases and J dropped 3 bases, with 9 bases sitting between them. CDR3 DNA: TGCAGTGCTAGCGGGACCGGCTACGAGCAGTACTTC. It yields the protein CSASGTGYEQYF.

This clonotype has just a few counts. The chain carries TRBV9 and TRBJ2-7; D is possibly TRBD1 or TRBD2 (5 bases each). Trimming took off 0 bases at V and 2 bases at J, with 9 bases between the two ends. The CDR3 runs to 14 residues. The V gene's germline CDR1 is SGDLS and CDR2 YYNGEE. The CDR3 sequence is CASSVDGTTYEQYF. In DNA, the CDR3 is TGTGCCAGCAGCGTAGATGGGACCACCTACGAGCAGTACTTC.

Many counts were recorded for this clonotype. The chain uses TRBV7-6 and TRBJ2-1; 7 positions match TRBD2. The CDR3 is made up of 16 amino acids. CDR1 and CDR2 (germline): SGHVS, FNYEAQ. V trimming: 1 base; J trimming: 2 bases; junction bases outside the gene matches: 5. The CDR3 loop reads CASSLGWSGAYNEQFF. The CDR3 DNA reads TGTGCCAGCAGCTTAGGATGGAGCGGGGCCTACAATGAGCAGTTCTTC.

The sample holds many counts of this clonotype. V is TRBV11-1 and J is TRBJ2-5; possibly TRBD1 for D (5 bases). This CDR3 comprises 18 residues. The germline V gene has CDR1 SGHAT and CDR2 FQDESV (reference sequence). V was clipped by 6 bases and J by 4 bases, with 27 bases between them. The CDR3 DNA reads TGTGCCAGCAGTCCTACTCGTAGCCTCTTTGGGGCAAGAGAGACCCAGTACTTC. Its protein product is CASSPTRSLFGARETQYF.

This sequence joins TRBV2 and TRBJ2-2; D ambiguous. The CDR3 is made up of 14 amino acids. Trimming removed 5 bases from V and 0 bases from J, with 7 bases in between. CDR1 is SNHLY and CDR2 is FYNNEI in the germline V gene. CDR3 DNA: TGTGCCAGCAGTCACTTCGCGAACACCGGGGAGCTGTTTTTT. Amino acids: CASSHFANTGELFF.

This clonotype has ten or more counts. V and J are TRBV28 and TRBJ1-6; D remains ambiguous. Germline CDR1 reads MDHEN; CDR2 reads SYDVKM. CDR3 length: 15 amino acids. Trimming took off 6 bases at V and 4 bases at J, with 13 bases between the two ends. The CDR3 sequence is CASRLLGRYNSPLHF. In DNA form, the CDR3 reads TGTGCCAGCAGACTACTCGGTAGATATAATTCACCCCTCCACTTT.

The sample holds many counts of this clonotype. Written as DNA, the CDR3 is TGCAGTGCTAGCGGCCGGACCGGCAACACCATATATTTT. As protein: CSASGRTGNTIYF. The chain couples TRBV20-1 to TRBJ1-3; D is unclear. Germline assignment: CDR1 DFQATT and CDR2 SNEGSKA (reference sequence). This CDR3 is built from 13 residues. Trimming removed 3 bases at V and 7 bases at J, with 13 bases between.

This clonotype occurred many times. This chain links TRBV4-3 with TRBJ2-4; D unresolved. The V gene's germline CDR1 is LGHNA and CDR2 YSLEER. The CDR3 has 13 residues. V lost 0 bases to trimming and J lost 8 bases, with 8 bases between them. The CDR3 loop is CASSQDRRDIQYF. The CDR3 DNA reads as TGCGCCAGCAGCCAAGATCGTCGGGACATTCAGTACTTC.

This clonotype has ten or more counts. This chain connects TRBV4-3 to TRBJ2-1; TRBD2 matches 10 bases. This CDR3 spans 16 amino acids. Trimming at V came to 1 base and at J to 5 bases, leaving 5 bases not matched to a gene. CDR1 is LGHNA and CDR2 is YSLEER in the germline V gene. Written as DNA, the CDR3 is TGCGCCAGCAGCCAAGTATTAGCGGGAGGCCACAATGAGCAGTTCTTC. Protein: CASSQVLAGGHNEQFF.

This clonotype was detected ten times or more. The chain uses TRBV20-1 and TRBJ2-5, with 13 bases identical to TRBD2. V lost 4 bases and J lost 1; bases outside the gene matches: 6. CDR3 length: 16 residues. Germline CDR1 DFQATT, CDR2 SNEGSKA (reference sequence). The DNA for the CDR3 is TGCAGTGCTAATCCTACTAGCGGGAGGGGCCAAGAGACCCAGTACTTC. Translation gives CSANPTSGRGQETQYF.